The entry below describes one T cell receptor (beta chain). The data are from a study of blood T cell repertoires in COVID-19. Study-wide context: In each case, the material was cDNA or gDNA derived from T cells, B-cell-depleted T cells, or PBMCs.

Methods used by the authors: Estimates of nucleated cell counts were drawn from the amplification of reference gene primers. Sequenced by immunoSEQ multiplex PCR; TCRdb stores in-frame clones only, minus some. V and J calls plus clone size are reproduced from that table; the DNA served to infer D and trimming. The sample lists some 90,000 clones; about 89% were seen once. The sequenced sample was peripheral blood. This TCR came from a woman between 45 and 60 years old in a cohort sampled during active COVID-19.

CDR3 sequence: CASSLTSENTGELFF. DNA for the CDR3: TGTGCCAGCAGCTTAACGAGTGAAAACACCGGGGAGCTGTTTTTT. The V gene is TRBV7-3, the J gene TRBJ2-2; D not certain. The CDR3 is made up of 15 amino acids. V was shortened by 0 bases and J by 2 bases, with 7 bases between the two germline ends. Germline V gene sequence: CDR1 SGHTA, CDR2 FQGTGA.